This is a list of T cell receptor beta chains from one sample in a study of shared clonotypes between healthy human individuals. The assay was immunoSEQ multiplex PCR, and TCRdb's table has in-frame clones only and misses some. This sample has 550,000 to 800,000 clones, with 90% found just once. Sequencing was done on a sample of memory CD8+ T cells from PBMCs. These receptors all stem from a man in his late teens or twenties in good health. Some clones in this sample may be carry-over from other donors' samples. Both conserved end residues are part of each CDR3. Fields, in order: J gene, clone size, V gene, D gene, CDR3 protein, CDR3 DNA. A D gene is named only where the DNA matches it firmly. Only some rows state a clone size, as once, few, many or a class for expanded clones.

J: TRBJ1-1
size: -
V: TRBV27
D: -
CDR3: CASSHRAANTEAFF
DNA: TGTGCCAGCAGCCACCGGGCAGCCAACACTGAAGCTTTCTTT

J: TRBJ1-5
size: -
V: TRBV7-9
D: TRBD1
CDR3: CASSPATGGDQPQHF
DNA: TGTGCCAGCAGCCCCGCGACAGGGGGCGATCAGCCCCAGCATTTT

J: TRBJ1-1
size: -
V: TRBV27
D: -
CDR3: CASSLLPSDGNTEAFF
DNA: TGTGCCAGCAGTTTACTCCCTTCGGACGGGAACACTGAAGCTTTCTTT

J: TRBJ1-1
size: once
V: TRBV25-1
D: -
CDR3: CASSGTDVTEAFF
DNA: TGTGCCAGCAGTGGGACAGATGTCACTGAAGCTTTCTTT

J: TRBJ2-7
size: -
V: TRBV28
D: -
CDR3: CASSFPPGDEQYF
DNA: TGTGCCAGCAGTTTTCCCCCCGGGGACGAGCAGTACTTC

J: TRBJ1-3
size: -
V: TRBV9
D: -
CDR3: CASSVQGFSGNTIYF
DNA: TGTGCCAGCAGCGTTCAGGGTTTCTCTGGAAACACCATATATTTT

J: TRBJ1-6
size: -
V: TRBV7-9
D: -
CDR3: CASSLGPISTAPLHF
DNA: TGTGCCAGCAGCTTAGGTCCGATCTCTACGGCACCCCTCCACTTT

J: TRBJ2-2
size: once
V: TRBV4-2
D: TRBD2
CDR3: CASSGSLAGGSGELFF
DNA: TGTGCCAGCAGCGGGTCCCTAGCGGGAGGATCCGGGGAGCTGTTTTTT

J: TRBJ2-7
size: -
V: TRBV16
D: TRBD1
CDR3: CASSLTGVAYEQYF
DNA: TGTGCCAGCAGTCTTACAGGGGTGGCCTACGAGCAGTACTTC

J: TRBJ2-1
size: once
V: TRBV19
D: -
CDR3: CAASSILGRSSYNEQFF
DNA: TGTGCCGCCAGTAGTATATTGGGAAGGAGCTCCTACAATGAGCAGTTCTTC

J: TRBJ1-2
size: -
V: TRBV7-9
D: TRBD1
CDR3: CASSFGDSNYGYTF
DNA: TGTGCCAGCAGCTTTGGGGACAGTAACTATGGCTACACCTTC

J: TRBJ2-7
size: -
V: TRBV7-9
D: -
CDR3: CASSLEGPGDGEQYF
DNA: TGTGCCAGCAGCTTAGAAGGGCCAGGGGATGGCGAGCAGTACTTC

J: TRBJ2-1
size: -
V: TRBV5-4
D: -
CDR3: CASSLVGDNEQFF
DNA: TGTGCCAGCAGCTTGGTTGGAGACAATGAGCAGTTCTTC